The 16 T cell receptor beta chains below all came from one sample that was sequenced in a study of shared T cell receptors in the human thymus. Only in-frame clones appear in the TCRdb table, and some are missing; sequencing was by immunoSEQ multiplex PCR. The sample has some 640,000 clones, about 89% seen once. These data are also associated with another study on human thymus T cells.

What was sequenced was thymocytes. The receptors were gathered from a boy under two years old with a congenital heart defect.

This clone showed up just once. This chain uses TRBV11-2 with TRBJ1-6; possibly TRBD1 for D (5 bases). There are 15 residues in the CDR3. V lost 0 bases and J 5 bases, leaving 8 bases between the germline ends. The germline V gene has CDR1 SGHAT and CDR2 FQNNGV. The CDR3 protein is CASSLDRGNNSPLHF. The CDR3 nucleotides are TGTGCCAGCAGCTTAGATAGGGGAAATAATTCACCCCTCCACTTT.

The chain couples TRBV7-9 to TRBJ1-2; a weak D match, TRBD1 (5 bases). From germline, CDR1 is SEHNR and CDR2 FQNEAQ (reference sequence). Trimming removed 4 bases at V and 4 bases at J, with 13 bases between. The CDR3 contains 14 residues. CDR3 loop: CASSSSGAPYGYTF. The CDR3 DNA sequence: TGTGCCAGCAGCTCTAGCGGGGCCCCCTATGGCTACACCTTC.

The chain joins TRBV4-3 to TRBJ2-7, with 8 bases fitting TRBD1. The germline gives CDR1 LGHNA, CDR2 YSLEER. There are 14 residues in the CDR3. Trimming removed 0 bases from V and 7 bases from J; junction bases left unmatched: 5. The CDR3 is CASSQEQGDTEQYF. CDR3 coding DNA: TGCGCCAGCAGCCAAGAACAGGGGGATACGGAGCAGTACTTC.

The chain carries TRBV4-1 and TRBJ2-5; tentatively, D is TRBD1 (7 bases). CDR1 MGHRA and CDR2 YSYEKL come from the germline V gene. The CDR3 consists of 18 residues. The ends were cut back, 0 bases at V and 2 bases at J, with 19 bases in the middle. The CDR3 DNA follows: TGCGCCAGCAGCCAAGAAACAGGGGTAGGAGGGATACAAGAGACCCAGTACTTC. It is translated as CASSQETGVGGIQETQYF.

V gene TRBV5-6 combines with J gene TRBJ1-1; a weak D match, TRBD1 (5 bases). The CDR3 sequence is 15 residues long. The germline gives CDR1 SGHDT, CDR2 YYEEEE. The V end lost 2 bases, the J end lost 0 bases, and 11 bases lay between the germline ends. The CDR3 DNA follows: TGTGCCAGCAGCTTAAAGGTGGGGCTGAACACTGAAGCTTTCTTT. Protein: CASSLKVGLNTEAFF.

This chain joins TRBV19 and TRBJ2-1; 10 nucleotides line up with TRBD1. Germline assignment: CDR1 LNHDA and CDR2 SQIVND (reference sequence). V was pared by 3 bases and J by 6 bases, with 2 bases of the junction left unmatched. This CDR3 is 14 amino acids long. In DNA, the CDR3 is TGTGCCAGTAGTATCGGACAGGGGGGCAATGAGCAGTTCTTC. Its protein product is CASSIGQGGNEQFF.

Regarding this clone: Other DNA variants within this sample encode the same CDR3. The V gene is TRBV4-3, the J gene TRBJ2-7, with D perhaps TRBD2 (5 bases). Trimming shortened V by 1 base and J by 0 bases, and 13 bases separated the two germline ends. Germline V lookup: CDR1 LGHNA, CDR2 YSLEER. The CDR3 extends over 16 amino acids. CDR3 nucleotide sequence: TGCGCCAGCAGCCAAGGGGCCCGACTAAGCTCCTACGAGCAGTACTTC. Encoded protein: CASSQGARLSSYEQYF.

The chain couples TRBV7-8 to TRBJ2-7; 8 bases are a match to TRBD2. The CDR3 length is 18 residues. V lost 4 bases to trimming and J lost 2 bases; unmatched junction nucleotides: 16. Germline CDR1 and CDR2: SGHVS and FQNEAQ. CDR3 nucleotides: TGTGCCAGCAGCTGCAGACCCCTAAGCGGGGGCGAGACCTACGAGCAGTACTTC. Translated, it gives CASSCRPLSGGETYEQYF.

The chain joins TRBV18 to TRBJ2-7; D is ambiguous. The germline gives CDR1 KGHSH, CDR2 LQKENI. The CDR3 is made up of 11 amino acids. V lost 4 bases, J lost 9 bases, and 10 bases lay in between. CDR3 in DNA: TGTGCCAGCTCACTTGTTACCAGGCAGTACTTC. It encodes CASSLVTRQYF.

CDR3 residues: CASSSILRDREVHEQYF. The CDR3 region has the DNA TGTGCCAGCAGCTCAATTCTCCGGGACAGGGAGGTCCACGAGCAGTACTTC. The rearrangement uses TRBV28 and TRBJ2-7, with 9 bases lining up with TRBD1. The germline V gene encodes CDR1 MDHEN and CDR2 SYDVKM. The trim removed 6 bases at V and 5 bases at J, leaving 17 bases unmatched. This CDR3 is 17 amino acids long.

The chain carries TRBV28 and TRBJ1-5, with 8 bases aligning to TRBD1. V lost 2 bases to trimming and J lost 9 bases; unmatched junction nucleotides: 3. This CDR3 is built from 13 residues. In germline, CDR1 is MDHEN, CDR2 SYDVKM. In nucleotides, the CDR3 is TGTGCCAGCAGTTTACAGGGACAGGCGCCCCAGCATTTT. Translation: CASSLQGQAPQHF.

This rearrangement joins TRBV2 to TRBJ2-7, with 7 bases that match TRBD1. The germline V gene encodes CDR1 SNHLY and CDR2 FYNNEI. Trimming took 5 bases from V and 0 from J; bases not matched to a gene: 7. This CDR3 is built from 15 residues. DNA for the CDR3: TGTGCCAGCAGTTCAGACAGGGCCCACTCCTACGAGCAGTACTTC. Translated, it gives CASSSDRAHSYEQYF. Together with reference TRBV2 and TRBJ2-7, the CDR3 gives the full variable domain: EPEVTQTPSHQVTQMGQEVILRCVPISNHLYFYWYRQILGQKVEFLVSFYNNEISEKSEIFDDQFSVERPDGSNFTLKIRSTKLEDSAMYFCASSSDRAHSYEQYFGPGTRLTVT.

The chain employs TRBV4-1 and TRBJ1-4, with 8 bases that match TRBD1. CDR3 length equals 15 residues. With 3 bases clipped from V and 7 bases from J, the junction kept 7 bases outside the gene matches. CDR1 and CDR2 from the germline V gene are MGHRA and YSYEKL. CDR3 in amino acids: CASSQARGPSEKLFF. The CDR3 DNA reads TGCGCCAGCAGCCAGGCCAGGGGGCCAAGTGAAAAACTGTTTTTT.

The chain uses TRBV6-1 and TRBJ2-1; TRBD2 matches at 11 bases. CDR1 and CDR2 from the germline V gene are MNHNS and SASEGT. CDR3 size: 16 residues. J lost 5 bases, V lost 1 base, and 4 bases had no gene match. CDR3 sequence (DNA): TGTGCCAGCAGTGAAGACGAGACTAGCGGGAACAATGAGCAGTTCTTC. It translates to CASSEDETSGNNEQFF.

The genes are TRBV27 and TRBJ1-2; weak D call: TRBD1 (6 bases). There are 12 residues in the CDR3. CDR1 is MNHEY, CDR2 SMNVEV, per germline (reference sequence). Trimming shortened V by 10 bases and J by 5 bases, and 14 bases separated the two germline ends. The CDR3 DNA follows: TGTGCCACCCGGCAGGGGATGTATGGCTACACCTTC. Its translation is CATRQGMYGYTF.

This chain links TRBV27 with TRBJ2-1; TRBD2 is a possible D gene (5 bases). Germline assignment: CDR1 MNHEY and CDR2 SMNVEV (reference sequence). V lost 4 bases and J 6 bases, leaving 13 bases between the germline ends. The CDR3 has 14 residues. The chain's CDR3 is CASSWTLRCNEQFF. The DNA for the CDR3 is TGTGCCAGCAGTTGGACTCTACGGTGCAATGAGCAGTTCTTC.